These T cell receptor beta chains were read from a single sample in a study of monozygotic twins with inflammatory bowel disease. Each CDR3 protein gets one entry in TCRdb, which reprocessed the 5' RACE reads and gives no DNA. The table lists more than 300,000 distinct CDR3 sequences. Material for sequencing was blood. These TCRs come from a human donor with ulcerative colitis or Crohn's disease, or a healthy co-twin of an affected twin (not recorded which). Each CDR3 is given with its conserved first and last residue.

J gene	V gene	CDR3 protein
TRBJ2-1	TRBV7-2	CASSLIRDLNEQFF
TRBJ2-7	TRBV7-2	CASSPGASSYEQYF
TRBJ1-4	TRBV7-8	CASSRTELIKKLFF
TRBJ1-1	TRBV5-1	CASSLNSDRNTEAFF
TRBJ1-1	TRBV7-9	CASSYGQGLYGTAFF
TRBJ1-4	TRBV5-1	CASRLVLAEKLFF
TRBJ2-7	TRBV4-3	CASSQVGQGAYEQYF
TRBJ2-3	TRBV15	CATSSRTSSGTDTQYF
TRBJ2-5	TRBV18	CASSPSLQGGEETQYF
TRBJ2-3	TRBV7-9	CASSLAYDTDTQYF
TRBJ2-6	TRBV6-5	CASSYPRQSSGANVLTF
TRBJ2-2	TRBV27	CASSLSSPGELFF
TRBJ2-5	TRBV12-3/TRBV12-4	CASSASGQETQYF
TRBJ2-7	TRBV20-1	CSAPNLGSGKYEQYF
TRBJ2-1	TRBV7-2	CASSLARVGPQFF
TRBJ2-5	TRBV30	CAWSADKQTQYF
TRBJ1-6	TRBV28	CASKLGISPLHF
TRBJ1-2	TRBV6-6	CASSNGYYGYTF
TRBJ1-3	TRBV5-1	CASSPRDRGFSGNTIYF
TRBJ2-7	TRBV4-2	CASSPTGLAGANEQYF
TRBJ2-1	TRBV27	CASRRQGVGVNEQFF
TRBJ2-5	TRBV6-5	CASSYLTSGGQETQYF
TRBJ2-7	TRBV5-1	CASSFLGQGIHEQYF
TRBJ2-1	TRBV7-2	CASSWSDGEQFF
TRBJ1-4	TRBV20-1	CSATGGTTNEKLFF
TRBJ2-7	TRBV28	CASSLGSKTSDYEQYF
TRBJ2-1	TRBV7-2	CASSLGDSAYNEQFF
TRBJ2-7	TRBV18	CASSPRIGDSGLYEQYF
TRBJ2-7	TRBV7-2	CASSLGTAAEQYF
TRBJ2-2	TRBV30	CAWRRRDRGVLVHAGELFF
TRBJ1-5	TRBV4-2	CASSQESGGINQPQHF
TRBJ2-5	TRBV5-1	CASSFRRQETQYF
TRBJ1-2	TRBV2	CASSDSRGYGYTF
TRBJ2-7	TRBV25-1	CASTGTDNPYEQYF
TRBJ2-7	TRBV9	CASSAPRAPYEQYF
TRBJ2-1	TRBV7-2	CASSPGIFLSYNEQFF
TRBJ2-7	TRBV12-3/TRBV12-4	CASSLSGGATYEQYF
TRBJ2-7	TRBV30	CAWSVPGTGGDEQYF
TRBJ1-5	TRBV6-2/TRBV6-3	CASEVDLNQPQHF
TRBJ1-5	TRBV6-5	CASSYGGQGNQPQHF
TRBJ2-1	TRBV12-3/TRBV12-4	CASSTDRSSYNEQFF
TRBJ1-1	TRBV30	CAWSVGADNTEAFF
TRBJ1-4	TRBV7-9	CASSLPRWATNEKLFF
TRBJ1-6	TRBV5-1	CASSLRQAGSNSPLHF
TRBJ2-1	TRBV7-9	CASSLLGREGKNEQFF
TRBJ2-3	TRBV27	CASSSLGGATDTQYF
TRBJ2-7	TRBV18	CASSPVGGAYEQYF
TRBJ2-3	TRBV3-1	CASSHAGTDAQYF
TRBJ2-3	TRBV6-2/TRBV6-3	CASSYRPPGPDTQYF
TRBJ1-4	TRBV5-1	CASSSISSGTNEKLFF
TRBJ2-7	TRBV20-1	CSATTGPSYEQYF
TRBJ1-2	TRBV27	CASKDPSLGGHGYTF
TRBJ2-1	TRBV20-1	CSAEGTVRGNEQFF
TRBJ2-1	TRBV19	CASSKDRAPYNEQFF
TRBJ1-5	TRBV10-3	CAISGTPRSGHQPQHF
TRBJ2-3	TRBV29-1	CSVRIRVPTDTQYF